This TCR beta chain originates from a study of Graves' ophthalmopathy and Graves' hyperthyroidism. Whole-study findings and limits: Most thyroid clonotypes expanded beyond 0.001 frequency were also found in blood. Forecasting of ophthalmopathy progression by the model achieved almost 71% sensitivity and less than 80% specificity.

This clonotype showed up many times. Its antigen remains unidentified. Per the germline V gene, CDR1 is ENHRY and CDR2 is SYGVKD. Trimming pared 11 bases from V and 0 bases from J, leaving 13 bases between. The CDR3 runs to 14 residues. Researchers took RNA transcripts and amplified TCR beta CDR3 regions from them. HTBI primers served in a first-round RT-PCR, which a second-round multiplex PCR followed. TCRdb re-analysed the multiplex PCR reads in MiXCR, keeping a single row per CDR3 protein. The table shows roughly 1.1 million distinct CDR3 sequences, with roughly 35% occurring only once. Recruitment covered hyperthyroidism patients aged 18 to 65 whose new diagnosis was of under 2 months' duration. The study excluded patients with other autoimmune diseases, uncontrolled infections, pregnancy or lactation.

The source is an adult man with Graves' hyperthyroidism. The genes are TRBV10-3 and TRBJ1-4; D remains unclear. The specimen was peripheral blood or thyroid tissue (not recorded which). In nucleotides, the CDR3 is TGTGCCGCAAAAGGTCCAGCAACTAATGAAAAACTGTTTTTT. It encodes CAAKGPATNEKLFF.